This TCR beta chain was recorded in a study of blood T cells in healthy people across ages. Broader study findings: Investigators viewed diversity estimates from one million T cells as underestimates, the study reported.

Germline-derived CDR1 and CDR2 are LGHNA and YSLEER. The CDR3 sequence is 17 residues long. Trimming left V 0 bases short and J 5 bases short, with 19 bases between. It was with a sample-barcoded 5' primer and a J-beta primer mix that a second PCR of roughly 6 to 11 cycles was run. Each single sample gave us at least 2.5 million CDR3-containing paired-end reads. MiXCR was run by TCRdb on the 5' RACE reads, yielding one entry per CDR3 protein. The sample lists around 1,800,000 distinct CDR3 sequences; 30% to 40% were seen once. Concerning this clonotype itself: Its target is unknown.

This sequence was found in a human donor in good health. This rearrangement joins TRBV4-3 to TRBJ1-2; D unclear. Specimen: blood. The CDR3 protein is CASSQDSTGLLGYGYTF. CDR3 DNA: TGCGCCAGCAGCCAAGATTCCACCGGTCTTCTGGGTTATGGCTACACCTTC.